The next 7 T cell receptor beta chains were all read from a single sample in a study of blood T cells in healthy people across ages. Alongside a J-beta primer mix, a sample-barcoded 5' primer served in a second PCR lasting 7 to 11 cycles. Using its own MiXCR run on the 5' RACE reads, TCRdb lists one record per CDR3 protein. The sample includes 780,000 or so distinct CDR3 sequences, around three fifths of them seen just once. The sample was blood. The receptors stem from a man between 40 and 49 years old in good health.

This clonotype has only a few counts. The chain recombines TRBV6-2 or TRBV6-3 with TRBJ1-5, with D hard to call. The CDR3 spans 12 residues. V shed 5 bases and J shed 6 bases, with 8 bases lying between them. Germline assignment: CDR1 MNHEY and CDR2 SVGEGT. In nucleotides, the CDR3 is TGTGCCAGCAGTCCAACACGTCAGCCCCAGCATTTT. Protein sequence: CASSPTRQPQHF.

This chain joins TRBV3-1 and TRBJ2-5; a weak D match, TRBD2 (5 bases). This CDR3 is 13 amino acids long. Germline V gene data show CDR1 as LGHDT and CDR2 as YNNKEL (reference sequence). V was shortened by 3 bases and J by 5 bases, with 10 bases between the two germline ends. CDR3 in DNA: TGTGCCAGCAGCCACGGGAATCGGGAGACCCAGTACTTC. Its translation is CASSHGNRETQYF.

The chain is built from TRBV5-1 and TRBJ2-3, with D possibly TRBD2 on 6 matching bases. The CDR3 runs 17 residues. V lost 4 bases and J 0 bases, leaving 18 bases between the germline ends. CDR1 and CDR2 (germline): SGHRS, YFSETQ. This CDR3 is CASSPVAGRISTDTQYF. The CDR3 region has the DNA TGCGCCAGCAGCCCGGTGGCAGGGAGGATTAGCACAGATACGCAGTATTTT. The full variable domain, its missing parts supplied by reference TRBV5-1 and TRBJ2-3, is KAGVTQTPRYLIKTRGQQVTLSCSPISGHRSVSWYQQTPGQGLQFLFEYFSETQRNKGNFPGRFSGRQFSNSRSEMNVSTLELGDSALYLCASSPVAGRISTDTQYFGPGTRLTVL.

This chain connects TRBV20-1 to TRBJ2-1; 7 nucleotides line up with TRBD1. V was clipped by 4 bases and J by 0 bases; unmatched bases: 6. There are 15 residues in the CDR3. From germline, CDR1 is DFQATT and CDR2 SNEGSKA (reference sequence). The CDR3 DNA is TGCAGTGCTACGGGACAGCCAAACTCCTACAATGAGCAGTTCTTC. The encoded protein is CSATGQPNSYNEQFF.

This clonotype turned up a few times. The chain uses TRBV6-1 and TRBJ1-2; D is unresolved. The V and J ends lost 1 base and 3 bases respectively, with 9 bases between them. The CDR3 spans 14 residues. The germline V gene has CDR1 MNHNS and CDR2 SASEGT. This CDR3 reads CASSEGLGDYGYTF. CDR3 coding DNA: TGTGCCAGCAGTGAAGGGCTGGGAGACTATGGCTACACCTTC.

The V gene is TRBV20-1, the J gene TRBJ2-1, with 7 bases identical to TRBD2. The CDR3 runs 15 residues. After removal of 0 bases from V and 9 bases from J, the junction contained 11 bases not matched to a gene. CDR1 is DFQATT and CDR2 is SNEGSKA in the germline V gene (reference sequence). CDR3 nucleotide sequence: TGCAGTGCTAGAGATGTAAGCGGAGCGGGAAGTGAGCAGTTCTTC. Its translation is CSARDVSGAGSEQFF.

This chain connects TRBV9 to TRBJ1-1; D is ambiguous. Germline V gene lookup returns CDR1 SGDLS and CDR2 YYNGEE. The CDR3 sequence is 14 residues long. V lost 0 bases and J 9 bases, leaving 15 bases between the germline ends. CDR3 loop: CASSVESDGPKAFF. The CDR3 nucleotides are TGTGCCAGCAGCGTAGAATCAGATGGACCTAAAGCTTTCTTT.